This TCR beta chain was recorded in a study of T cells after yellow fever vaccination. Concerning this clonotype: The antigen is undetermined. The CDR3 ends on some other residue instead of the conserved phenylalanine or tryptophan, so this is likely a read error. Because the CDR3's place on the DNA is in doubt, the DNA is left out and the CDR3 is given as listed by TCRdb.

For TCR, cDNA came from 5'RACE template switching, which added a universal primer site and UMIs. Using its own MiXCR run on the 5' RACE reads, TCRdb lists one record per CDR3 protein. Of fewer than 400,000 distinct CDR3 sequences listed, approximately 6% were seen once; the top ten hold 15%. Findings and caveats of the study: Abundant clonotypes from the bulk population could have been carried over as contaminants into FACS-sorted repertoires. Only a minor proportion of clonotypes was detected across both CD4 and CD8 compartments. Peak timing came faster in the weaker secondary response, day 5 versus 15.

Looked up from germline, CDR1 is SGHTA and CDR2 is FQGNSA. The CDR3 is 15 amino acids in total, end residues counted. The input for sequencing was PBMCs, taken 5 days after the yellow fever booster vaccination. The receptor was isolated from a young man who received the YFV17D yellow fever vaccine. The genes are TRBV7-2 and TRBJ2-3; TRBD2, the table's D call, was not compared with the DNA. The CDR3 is CASSSQFGTSWGEFS.